What follows is one T cell receptor beta chain and its context. The antigen is not known. The sample comes from a study of T cells expressing NK-cell markers. Study context: Just one sequenced donor of eight was HCMV-seronegative, while seven were seropositive. Study results and caveats: Dominant NKG2C+ clonotype frequencies of about 1.0-7.0% of CD8+ T cells were measured in about 6 donors. Unclear, still, was the HCMV specificity of the expanded NKG2C+ T cell clones. In a few donors, dominant clonotypes made up about 28.3-65% of CD3+CD56-NKG2C+ cells.

No DNA is given; TCRdb re-called the 5' RACE reads and lists each CDR3 protein once. The sample includes 400,000 to 550,000 distinct CDR3 sequences. Sequencing was carried out using blood T cells: a sorted CD56 or NKG2C T cell subset, CD4+ or CD8+ T cells, or bulk PBMC T cells (not recorded which). This receptor was identified in a woman between 18 and 75 years old in good health.

Here the CDR3 reads CASGDLEGDSYNEQFF. The chain links TRBV6-2 or TRBV6-3 to TRBJ2-1; without DNA, the TCRdb call of TRBD1 cannot be checked. CDR3 length: 16 amino acids. Germline lookup yields CDR1 MNHEY and CDR2 SVGEGT.